The rows below give T cell receptor beta chains drawn from one sample of a study of blood T cell repertoires in COVID-19. The method was immunoSEQ multiplex PCR; TCRdb's version includes in-frame clones alone and lacks a portion of them. The table lists around 310,000 clones, about 90% of them singletons. Sequenced material: PBMCs or T cells enriched from blood (not recorded which). All receptors come from a woman aged 25 to 39 who had recovered from COVID-19. Each CDR3 is given with its conserved first and last residue. D genes are given only for firm matches. The size entry is marked missing in some rows and otherwise reads once, few, many or a size class.

J: TRBJ2-7; V: TRBV3-1/TRBV3-2; D: -; size: -; CDR3: CASSQTAGEQYF; DNA: TGTGCCAGCAGCCAAACGGCGGGCGAGCAGTACTTC
J: TRBJ2-6; V: TRBV9; D: -; size: -; CDR3: CASSASLGVGGANVLTF; DNA: TGTGCCAGCAGCGCCTCATTGGGCGTTGGAGGGGCCAACGTCCTGACTTTC
J: TRBJ1-5; V: TRBV10-3; D: -; size: -; CDR3: CAISSGNSNQPQHF; DNA: TGTGCCATCAGCTCAGGGAATAGCAATCAGCCCCAGCATTTT
J: TRBJ2-2; V: TRBV6-5; D: -; size: -; CDR3: CASSRTHNTGELFF; DNA: TGTGCCAGCAGTAGGACTCACAACACCGGGGAGCTGTTTTTT
J: TRBJ2-1; V: TRBV5-4; D: TRBD1; size: -; CDR3: CASSLGGTGRNEQFF; DNA: TGTGCCAGCAGCTTGGGAGGGACAGGGCGCAATGAGCAGTTCTTC
J: TRBJ2-7; V: TRBV14; D: TRBD2; size: -; CDR3: CASSQVAGAHEQYF; DNA: TGTGCCAGCAGCCAAGTAGCGGGAGCCCACGAGCAGTACTTC
J: TRBJ1-1; V: TRBV29-1; D: -; size: -; CDR3: CSAKTGSNTEAFF; DNA: TGCAGCGCAAAGACAGGATCGAACACTGAAGCTTTCTTT
J: TRBJ2-1; V: TRBV29-1; D: TRBD2; size: -; CDR3: CSVNPRLAGDEQFF; DNA: TGCAGCGTGAACCCGCGACTAGCCGGAGACGAGCAGTTCTTC
J: TRBJ2-5; V: TRBV7-9; D: TRBD2; size: -; CDR3: CASSLGLAGVGETQYF; DNA: TGTGCCAGCAGCTTGGGACTAGCGGGAGTGGGAGAGACCCAGTACTTC
J: TRBJ2-2; V: TRBV18; D: TRBD2; size: once; CDR3: CASSPLLAGGPAGELFF; DNA: TGTGCCAGCTCACCGCTTCTAGCGGGAGGGCCGGCCGGGGAGCTGTTTTTT
J: TRBJ2-2; V: TRBV6-6; D: -; size: -; CDR3: CASQTRQSGELFF; DNA: TGTGCCAGCCAGACGAGACAGTCCGGGGAGCTGTTTTTT
J: TRBJ1-5; V: TRBV2; D: TRBD1; size: -; CDR3: CASSVERQGGQPQHF; DNA: TGTGCCAGCAGTGTCGAGCGACAGGGAGGCCAGCCCCAGCATTTT
J: TRBJ2-2; V: TRBV11-2; D: TRBD1; size: -; CDR3: CASSPDRGRAGELFF; DNA: TGTGCCAGCAGCCCGGACAGGGGGCGCGCCGGGGAGCTGTTTTTT
J: TRBJ1-5; V: TRBV7-9; D: -; size: once; CDR3: CASSLSTGYQPQHF; DNA: TGTGCCAGCAGCTTATCTACAGGCTATCAGCCCCAGCATTTT
J: TRBJ1-5; V: TRBV19; D: TRBD1; size: once; CDR3: CASSQGPGQSRNQPQHF; DNA: TGTGCCAGTAGCCAAGGTCCGGGACAGTCACGCAATCAGCCCCAGCATTTT
J: TRBJ2-2; V: TRBV27; D: -; size: -; CDR3: CASSLSRGRLLNTGELFF; DNA: TGTGCCAGCAGTTTATCACGGGGTCGGTTACTAAACACCGGGGAGCTGTTTTTT
J: TRBJ1-5; V: TRBV6-5; D: TRBD1; size: -; CDR3: CASRQGNQPQHF; DNA: TGTGCCAGCCGACAGGGTAATCAGCCCCAGCATTTT
J: TRBJ1-2; V: TRBV5-1; D: TRBD1; size: -; CDR3: CASSLGQGLRYTF; DNA: TGCGCCAGCAGCTTGGGACAGGGCTTACGCTACACCTTC
J: TRBJ2-1; V: TRBV11-2; D: -; size: -; CDR3: CASSLVGGHSSYNEQFF; DNA: TGTGCCAGCAGCTTAGTGGGCGGGCATAGCTCCTACAATGAGCAGTTCTTC
J: TRBJ1-2; V: TRBV11-2; D: -; size: few; CDR3: CASSLGRSNYGYTF; DNA: TGTGCCAGCAGCTTAGGGAGATCTAACTATGGCTACACCTTC
J: TRBJ1-2; V: TRBV5-1; D: -; size: -; CDR3: CASSLVLTGVYGYTF; DNA: TGCGCCAGCAGCTTGGTCCTGACGGGGGTCTATGGCTACACCTTC
J: TRBJ2-1; V: TRBV27; D: TRBD2; size: -; CDR3: CASSYRLAGGPLDEQFF; DNA: TGTGCCAGCAGCTACCGTCTAGCGGGAGGGCCCCTGGATGAGCAGTTCTTC
J: TRBJ1-5; V: TRBV6-5; D: -; size: once; CDR3: CASSQSLQGRGPQHF; DNA: TGTGCCAGCAGTCAGTCCCTACAGGGAAGAGGGCCCCAGCATTTT
J: TRBJ1-5; V: TRBV19; D: TRBD1; size: -; CDR3: CASSARQGALAQPQHF; DNA: TGTGCCAGTAGTGCAAGACAGGGAGCGCTTGCTCAGCCCCAGCATTTT
J: TRBJ1-1; V: TRBV3-1/TRBV3-2; D: TRBD1; size: few; CDR3: CASSQNVGTGGTEAFF; DNA: TGTGCCAGCAGCCAAAACGTCGGGACAGGGGGGACTGAAGCTTTCTTT
J: TRBJ2-1; V: TRBV4-1; D: TRBD2; size: -; CDR3: CASSQLAGLYNEQFF; DNA: TGCGCCAGCAGCCAATTAGCGGGCCTTTACAATGAGCAGTTCTTC
J: TRBJ1-1; V: TRBV27; D: -; size: -; CDR3: CASSFRAKSQAFF; DNA: TGTGCCAGCAGTTTCAGGGCGAAGTCGCAAGCTTTCTTT
J: TRBJ1-6; V: TRBV10-3; D: -; size: -; CDR3: CAISEGETGDSPLHF; DNA: TGTGCCATCAGTGAGGGGGAGACCGGGGATTCACCCCTCCACTTT
J: TRBJ1-1; V: TRBV18; D: TRBD1; size: -; CDR3: CASSPSDRGLGTEAFF; DNA: TGTGCCAGCTCACCATCTGACAGGGGTTTGGGCACTGAAGCTTTCTTT
J: TRBJ2-5; V: TRBV9; D: -; size: -; CDR3: CASSPRPGEGETQYF; DNA: TGTGCCAGCAGCCCCCGGCCAGGGGAAGGGGAGACCCAGTACTTC
J: TRBJ1-2; V: TRBV28; D: TRBD1; size: -; CDR3: CASSETTGGVNGYTF; DNA: TGTGCCAGCAGCGAAACAACAGGGGGCGTCAATGGCTACACCTTC
J: TRBJ1-3; V: TRBV27; D: -; size: -; CDR3: CASSLYTPGRGGNTIYF; DNA: TGTGCCAGCAGTTTATATACTCCCGGCAGGGGAGGAAACACCATATATTTT
J: TRBJ2-1; V: TRBV11-3; D: -; size: -; CDR3: CASSPSPSSYNEQFF; DNA: TGTGCCAGCAGCCCTAGTCCGAGCTCCTACAATGAGCAGTTCTTC
J: TRBJ2-5; V: TRBV5-1; D: -; size: -; CDR3: CASSSPGREETQYF; DNA: TGCGCCAGCAGCTCCCCAGGCAGGGAAGAGACCCAGTACTTC
J: TRBJ1-2; V: TRBV18; D: TRBD1; size: -; CDR3: CASSPLQGARGYTF; DNA: TGTGCCAGCTCACCACTTCAGGGGGCGCGCGGCTACACCTTC
J: TRBJ2-7; V: TRBV10-3; D: -; size: -; CDR3: CAIKTGAYEQYF; DNA: TGTGCCATCAAGACAGGAGCCTACGAGCAGTACTTC
J: TRBJ2-1; V: TRBV9; D: TRBD2; size: few; CDR3: CASSVSSGSSGQFF; DNA: TGTGCCAGCAGCGTTTCTAGCGGGAGCTCCGGGCAGTTCTTC
J: TRBJ1-5; V: TRBV10-3; D: -; size: once; CDR3: CAISGVRGREGNQPQHF; DNA: TGTGCCATCAGTGGGGTACGGGGAAGAGAAGGCAATCAGCCCCAGCATTTT
J: TRBJ2-7; V: TRBV5-6; D: TRBD1; size: -; CDR3: CASSLIVTGPPYEQYF; DNA: TGTGCCAGCAGCTTGATTGTGACAGGGCCTCCCTACGAGCAGTACTTC
J: TRBJ1-5; V: TRBV5-1; D: -; size: -; CDR3: CASSPLGGLNQPQHF; DNA: TGCGCCAGCAGCCCCCTAGGCGGACTCAATCAGCCCCAGCATTTT
J: TRBJ2-7; V: TRBV10-3; D: -; size: -; CDR3: CAISESGGSGGVANPYEQYF; DNA: TGTGCCATCAGTGAGTCGGGAGGTTCGGGGGGCGTGGCGAATCCCTACGAGCAGTACTTC
J: TRBJ2-3; V: TRBV4-2; D: TRBD1; size: -; CDR3: CASSPQDTGTGGRDTQYF; DNA: TGTGCCAGCAGCCCGCAAGACACAGGGACAGGGGGCAGAGATACGCAGTATTTT
J: TRBJ2-1; V: TRBV28; D: -; size: -; CDR3: CASNWGEEADNEQFF; DNA: TGTGCCAGCAATTGGGGGGAGGAGGCGGACAATGAGCAGTTCTTC
J: TRBJ2-2; V: TRBV19; D: -; size: -; CDR3: CASSIQRVTNTGELFF; DNA: TGTGCCAGTAGTATTCAGCGGGTGACGAACACCGGGGAGCTGTTTTTT
J: TRBJ2-7; V: TRBV11-2; D: TRBD2; size: -; CDR3: CASSLQVAGGGEQYF; DNA: TGTGCCAGCAGCTTACAAGTAGCGGGAGGAGGCGAGCAGTACTTC
J: TRBJ2-7; V: TRBV7-2; D: TRBD2; size: once; CDR3: CASSLAGGGSYEQYF; DNA: TGTGCCAGCAGCCTAGCGGGAGGGGGGTCCTACGAGCAGTACTTC
J: TRBJ2-2; V: TRBV19; D: TRBD2; size: -; CDR3: CASRVIAGDPTGELFF; DNA: TGTGCCAGTAGAGTAATAGCGGGCGACCCCACCGGGGAGCTGTTTTTT
J: TRBJ1-2; V: TRBV12-3/TRBV12-4; D: -; size: -; CDR3: CASRPDSLWGYTF; DNA: TGTGCCAGCAGACCCGACAGCCTTTGGGGCTACACCTTC
J: TRBJ2-7; V: TRBV6-5; D: -; size: -; CDR3: CASSYDFSYEQYF; DNA: TGTGCCAGCAGTTACGACTTCTCCTACGAGCAGTACTTC
J: TRBJ2-1; V: TRBV6-5; D: TRBD2; size: -; CDR3: CASTDLRGVAEQFF; DNA: TGTGCCAGCACCGACCTACGGGGGGTAGCTGAGCAGTTCTTC
J: TRBJ1-5; V: TRBV28; D: -; size: -; CDR3: CASSLRFRDLNQPQHF; DNA: TGTGCCAGCAGTTTGAGATTCAGGGATCTAAATCAGCCCCAGCATTTT
J: TRBJ2-5; V: TRBV5-1; D: TRBD1; size: -; CDR3: CASKVGTGEETQYF; DNA: TGCGCCAGCAAAGTAGGGACAGGAGAAGAGACCCAGTACTTC
J: TRBJ1-1; V: TRBV12-3/TRBV12-4; D: -; size: -; CDR3: CASSLLQGTEAFF; DNA: TGTGCCAGCAGTTTATTACAGGGAACTGAAGCTTTCTTT
J: TRBJ2-1; V: TRBV10-1; D: TRBD2; size: -; CDR3: CASSEAGLAAYNEQFF; DNA: TGCGCCAGCAGTGAGGCCGGACTAGCGGCCTACAATGAGCAGTTCTTC
J: TRBJ2-1; V: TRBV15; D: -; size: -; CDR3: CATSEVWRPGNEQFF; DNA: TGTGCCACCAGCGAGGTGTGGCGCCCCGGGAATGAGCAGTTCTTC
J: TRBJ1-4; V: TRBV27; D: -; size: -; CDR3: CASSSPRTGRGKLFF; DNA: TGTGCCAGCAGCTCTCCGAGGACGGGGAGGGGAAAACTGTTTTTT
J: TRBJ2-5; V: TRBV19; D: -; size: -; CDR3: CASSIVYNREKETQYF; DNA: TGTGCCAGTAGTATAGTATATAACAGGGAAAAAGAGACCCAGTACTTC
J: TRBJ2-1; V: TRBV6-5; D: TRBD2; size: -; CDR3: CASSFSGSYNEQFF; DNA: TGTGCCAGCAGTTTTAGCGGGTCCTACAATGAGCAGTTCTTC
J: TRBJ2-1; V: TRBV6-5; D: TRBD1; size: -; CDR3: CASRRTGNHNEQFF; DNA: TGTGCCAGCAGAAGGACAGGGAACCACAATGAGCAGTTCTTC
J: TRBJ1-1; V: TRBV28; D: -; size: -; CDR3: CASSPGQFTTEAFF; DNA: TGTGCCAGCAGTCCAGGACAGTTCACCACTGAAGCTTTCTTT